This TCR beta chain was recorded in a study of cytomegalovirus exposure and HLA in healthy donors. On the study more broadly: Among about 190 million T cells, an earlier analysis found 95 million to 140 million unique TCR beta sequences. Notes on the study in general: Specificity of a few CMV-associated chains for CMV antigens was verified in vitro. Presence/absence analyses rested on an assumption that sequencing depth was roughly uniform across donors.

In the case of this clone: Its antigen is undetermined.

The CDR3 sequence is 16 residues long. Per germline, CDR1 SGHVS and CDR2 FQNEAQ. Trimming pared 3 bases from V and 0 bases from J, leaving 12 bases between. The PCR contained 60 Vbeta and 13 Jbeta primers. Methods used by the authors: Per a later analysis, the number of unique TCR beta chains was approximately 80 million, of which about 11 million were shared. Profiling relied on immunoSEQ multiplex PCR, and the TCRdb table lists in-frame clones only, not all of them. The DNA gave D and trimming, while V, J and clone size come from that table. This table has 130,000 to 150,000 clones, approximately 79% appearing once.

The sequence came from a woman aged 30 to 39 in good health and CMV-seronegative. The chain carries TRBV7-8 and TRBJ1-5; maybe TRBD1 (6 bases). Sequenced: PBMCs. The CDR3 sequence: CASSLFGQHSNQPQHF. The CDR3 DNA reads as TGTGCCAGCAGCTTGTTTGGACAGCATAGCAATCAGCCCCAGCATTTT. The full variable domain, in which reference TRBV7-8 and TRBJ1-5 provide the parts outside the CDR3, is GAGVSQSPRYKVAKRGQDVALRCDPISGHVSLFWYQQALGQGPEFLTYFQNEAQLDKSGLPSDRFFAERPEGSVSTLKIQRTQQEDSAVYLCASSLFGQHSNQPQHFGDGTRLSIL.